Listed below are T cell receptor beta chains from one sample, sequenced in a study of identical twins. One entry per CDR3 protein results from TCRdb running MiXCR on the 5' RACE reads. The sample lists approximately 690,000 distinct CDR3 sequences, around 6.1% occurring once. Material for sequencing was naive T cells sorted from blood. The receptors shown here come from a man aged 18 to 30 in good health. Both conserved end residues are part of each CDR3. The order of the fields is J gene, V gene, D gene, clone size, CDR3 protein, CDR3 DNA. The D gene is left open where the match is weak. Size tells how often a clone was seen (once, few, many) or the class of an expanded clone, and some rows leave it out.

j_gene: TRBJ2-3
v_gene: TRBV7-7
d_gene: .
abundance: few
CDR3aa: CASSQGTLSTDTQYF
CDR3nt: TGTGCCAGCAGCCAAGGGACCCTTAGCACAGATACGCAGTATTTT

j_gene: TRBJ2-1
v_gene: TRBV5-1
d_gene: TRBD1
abundance: few
CDR3aa: CASSLLGSGDRVVNEQFF
CDR3nt: TGCGCCAGCAGCTTGCTGGGATCGGGGGACAGGGTTGTAAATGAGCAGTTCTTC

j_gene: TRBJ2-6
v_gene: TRBV4-3
d_gene: .
abundance: .
CDR3aa: CASSQVADSGANVLTF
CDR3nt: TGCGCCAGCAGCCAAGTGGCCGACTCTGGGGCCAACGTCCTGACTTTC

j_gene: TRBJ2-2
v_gene: TRBV11-2
d_gene: TRBD2
abundance: .
CDR3aa: CASSSGIAGGENTGELFF
CDR3nt: TGTGCCAGCAGCTCCGGGATAGCGGGAGGGGAGAACACCGGGGAGCTGTTTTTT

j_gene: TRBJ1-2
v_gene: TRBV5-1
d_gene: .
abundance: .
CDR3aa: CASSLDAGTSNYGYTF
CDR3nt: TGCGCCAGCAGCTTGGACGCCGGAACTTCTAACTATGGCTACACCTTC

j_gene: TRBJ2-1
v_gene: TRBV5-1
d_gene: TRBD2
abundance: few
CDR3aa: CASSTGTSGSDEQFF
CDR3nt: TGCGCCAGCAGCACGGGGACTAGCGGGAGCGATGAGCAGTTCTTC

j_gene: TRBJ2-1
v_gene: TRBV20-1
d_gene: TRBD2
abundance: .
CDR3aa: CSASHPSGESFF
CDR3nt: TGCAGTGCTAGTCATCCCAGCGGGGAATCGTTCTTC

j_gene: TRBJ2-3
v_gene: TRBV4-1
d_gene: TRBD2
abundance: few
CDR3aa: CASSRTGTSGSTDTQYF
CDR3nt: TGCGCCAGCAGCCGAACCGGGACTAGCGGTAGCACAGATACGCAGTATTTT

j_gene: TRBJ2-2
v_gene: TRBV4-3
d_gene: TRBD2
abundance: few
CDR3aa: CASSQDPGGRSIGELFF
CDR3nt: TGCGCCAGCAGCCAAGATCCTGGCGGGAGATCGATCGGGGAGCTGTTTTTT

j_gene: TRBJ2-5
v_gene: TRBV11-2
d_gene: .
abundance: .
CDR3aa: CASSLGDSSHPYQETQYF
CDR3nt: TGTGCCAGCAGCTTAGGCGACTCCTCACACCCCTACCAAGAGACCCAGTACTTC

j_gene: TRBJ2-3
v_gene: TRBV11-1
d_gene: TRBD1
abundance: .
CDR3aa: CASSSGTGRSSSTDTQYF
CDR3nt: TGTGCCAGCAGCTCCGGGACAGGGAGGAGTTCTAGCACAGATACGCAGTATTTT

j_gene: TRBJ2-3
v_gene: TRBV7-8
d_gene: .
abundance: .
CDR3aa: CASSTFHRGTSTDTQYF
CDR3nt: TGTGCCAGCAGCACCTTCCATAGGGGTACTAGCACAGATACGCAGTATTTT

j_gene: TRBJ2-1
v_gene: TRBV2
d_gene: TRBD2
abundance: many
CDR3aa: CASRDTSGTYNEQFF
CDR3nt: TGTGCCAGCAGGGATACTAGCGGCACTTACAATGAGCAGTTCTTC

j_gene: TRBJ2-5
v_gene: TRBV28
d_gene: .
abundance: few
CDR3aa: CASRGNGQETQYF
CDR3nt: TGTGCCAGCCGGGGGAATGGGCAAGAGACCCAGTACTTC

j_gene: TRBJ2-5
v_gene: TRBV27
d_gene: TRBD2
abundance: few
CDR3aa: CASSLFPSGSKGTQYF
CDR3nt: TGTGCCAGCAGTTTATTTCCTAGCGGGAGCAAAGGGACCCAGTACTTC

j_gene: TRBJ2-5
v_gene: TRBV10-3
d_gene: .
abundance: few
CDR3aa: CAISEGEAETQYF
CDR3nt: TGTGCCATCAGTGAGGGGGAAGCCGAGACCCAGTACTTC

j_gene: TRBJ2-5
v_gene: TRBV7-6
d_gene: .
abundance: many
CDR3aa: CASSSQGEETQYF
CDR3nt: TGTGCCAGCAGCTCACAGGGCGAAGAGACCCAGTACTTC

j_gene: TRBJ2-1
v_gene: TRBV24-1
d_gene: .
abundance: many
CDR3aa: CATSDSVAEDNEQFF
CDR3nt: TGTGCCACCAGTGATTCGGTGGCTGAAGACAATGAGCAGTTCTTC

j_gene: TRBJ2-7
v_gene: TRBV5-1
d_gene: TRBD2
abundance: many
CDR3aa: CASSQEAGVGEQYF
CDR3nt: TGCGCCAGCAGCCAAGAAGCGGGAGTGGGTGAGCAGTACTTC

j_gene: TRBJ1-1
v_gene: TRBV6-1
d_gene: .
abundance: few
CDR3aa: CASSGYNRAMTEAFF
CDR3nt: TGTGCCAGCAGTGGTTACAACAGGGCGATGACTGAAGCTTTCTTT

j_gene: TRBJ1-1
v_gene: TRBV4-2
d_gene: .
abundance: many
CDR3aa: CASSQVERQNTEAFF
CDR3nt: TGTGCCAGCAGCCAAGTAGAACGCCAGAACACTGAAGCTTTCTTT

j_gene: TRBJ1-2
v_gene: TRBV7-9
d_gene: .
abundance: few
CDR3aa: CASSEDRHPAAYGYTF
CDR3nt: TGTGCCAGCAGCGAAGACCGGCACCCCGCGGCCTATGGCTACACCTTC

j_gene: TRBJ2-7
v_gene: TRBV20-1
d_gene: TRBD1
abundance: many
CDR3aa: CSAEGTFRDRDSYEQYF
CDR3nt: TGCAGTGCGGAGGGCACGTTTCGGGACAGGGACTCCTACGAGCAGTACTTC

j_gene: TRBJ1-4
v_gene: TRBV28
d_gene: .
abundance: .
CDR3aa: CASNPDSNEKLFF
CDR3nt: TGTGCCAGCAACCCGGACAGTAATGAAAAACTGTTTTTT

j_gene: TRBJ1-2
v_gene: TRBV12-3/TRBV12-4
d_gene: .
abundance: many
CDR3aa: CASSPGSNYGYTF
CDR3nt: TGTGCCAGCAGTCCCGGATCTAACTATGGCTACACCTTC

j_gene: TRBJ2-7
v_gene: TRBV5-1
d_gene: TRBD1
abundance: many
CDR3aa: CASSLRTGDNEQYF
CDR3nt: TGCGCCAGCAGCCTTCGGACAGGGGACAACGAGCAGTACTTC

j_gene: TRBJ1-6
v_gene: TRBV15
d_gene: .
abundance: many
CDR3aa: CATSRDFPVPGALHF
CDR3nt: TGTGCCACCAGCAGAGATTTCCCAGTCCCCGGTGCCCTCCACTTT

j_gene: TRBJ1-1
v_gene: TRBV10-3
d_gene: .
abundance: .
CDR3aa: CAISESRENTEAFF
CDR3nt: TGTGCCATCAGTGAGTCAAGGGAAAACACTGAAGCTTTCTTT

j_gene: TRBJ2-1
v_gene: TRBV5-1
d_gene: .
abundance: many
CDR3aa: CATTKAGQNNEQFF
CDR3nt: TGCGCCACCACCAAGGCAGGCCAAAACAATGAGCAGTTCTTC

j_gene: TRBJ2-1
v_gene: TRBV20-1
d_gene: .
abundance: few
CDR3aa: CSARDGPDAWRDPHDEQFF
CDR3nt: TGCAGTGCTAGAGACGGCCCAGACGCTTGGCGGGACCCGCACGATGAGCAGTTCTTC

j_gene: TRBJ1-2
v_gene: TRBV29-1
d_gene: .
abundance: many
CDR3aa: CSVGSGENYGYTF
CDR3nt: TGCAGCGTTGGGTCTGGGGAGAACTATGGCTACACCTTC

j_gene: TRBJ2-1
v_gene: TRBV6-1
d_gene: TRBD1
abundance: many
CDR3aa: CASRPTGTGIYNEQFF
CDR3nt: TGTGCCAGCAGACCCACCGGGACAGGTATATACAATGAGCAGTTCTTC

j_gene: TRBJ2-1
v_gene: TRBV20-1
d_gene: TRBD2
abundance: many
CDR3aa: CSGISLAGGINEQFF
CDR3nt: TGCAGTGGTATTTCCTTAGCGGGAGGGATCAATGAGCAGTTCTTC

j_gene: TRBJ2-5
v_gene: TRBV24-1
d_gene: TRBD2
abundance: many
CDR3aa: CATSDRTSGPQETQYF
CDR3nt: TGTGCCACCAGTGATCGGACTAGCGGGCCCCAAGAGACCCAGTACTTC

j_gene: TRBJ2-7
v_gene: TRBV28
d_gene: TRBD2
abundance: .
CDR3aa: CASSLFGGAGNEQYF
CDR3nt: TGTGCCAGCAGTTTGTTTGGTGGAGCGGGAAACGAGCAGTACTTC

j_gene: TRBJ2-6
v_gene: TRBV27
d_gene: .
abundance: .
CDR3aa: CASSLSRYRSGANVLTF
CDR3nt: TGTGCCAGCAGTTTATCTCGCTATCGCTCTGGGGCCAACGTCCTGACTTTC

j_gene: TRBJ2-5
v_gene: TRBV5-1
d_gene: TRBD2
abundance: .
CDR3aa: CASSLAGLAGVGETQYF
CDR3nt: TGCGCCAGCAGCTTGGCAGGACTAGCGGGAGTCGGAGAGACCCAGTACTTC

j_gene: TRBJ2-7
v_gene: TRBV12-3/TRBV12-4
d_gene: .
abundance: many
CDR3aa: CASTTGQGTYEQYF
CDR3nt: TGTGCCAGCACCACGGGACAAGGGACCTACGAGCAGTACTTC

j_gene: TRBJ1-1
v_gene: TRBV7-9
d_gene: TRBD1
abundance: many
CDR3aa: CASSPGQGGLNTEAFF
CDR3nt: TGTGCCAGCAGCCCAGGACAGGGGGGGCTGAACACTGAAGCTTTCTTT

j_gene: TRBJ2-3
v_gene: TRBV25-1
d_gene: .
abundance: many
CDR3aa: CASSELGYGDTQYF
CDR3nt: TGTGCCAGCAGTGAATTAGGTTACGGAGATACGCAGTATTTT

j_gene: TRBJ1-1
v_gene: TRBV7-2
d_gene: TRBD1
abundance: few
CDR3aa: CASRTGAVSTEAFF
CDR3nt: TGTGCCAGCAGAACAGGGGCGGTTTCCACTGAAGCTTTCTTT

j_gene: TRBJ2-7
v_gene: TRBV10-3
d_gene: .
abundance: many
CDR3aa: CAISGNPLARQDQYEQYF
CDR3nt: TGTGCCATCAGTGGCAATCCCCTCGCCCGACAGGACCAATACGAGCAGTACTTC

j_gene: TRBJ2-7
v_gene: TRBV7-2
d_gene: TRBD2
abundance: many
CDR3aa: CASSSVLAGDAYEQYF
CDR3nt: TGTGCCAGCAGCTCGGTTCTAGCGGGCGACGCGTACGAGCAGTACTTC

j_gene: TRBJ2-2
v_gene: TRBV12-3/TRBV12-4
d_gene: .
abundance: many
CDR3aa: CASSLIKVGANTGELFF
CDR3nt: TGTGCCAGCAGTTTAATCAAGGTGGGAGCGAACACCGGGGAGCTGTTTTTT

j_gene: TRBJ1-5
v_gene: TRBV7-2
d_gene: TRBD1
abundance: many
CDR3aa: CASSLRQGYQPQHF
CDR3nt: TGTGCCAGCAGCCTCCGACAGGGTTATCAGCCCCAGCATTTT

j_gene: TRBJ2-1
v_gene: TRBV3-1
d_gene: TRBD2
abundance: .
CDR3aa: CASSQPVGRAIDEQFF
CDR3nt: TGTGCCAGCAGCCAACCAGTCGGGAGGGCCATCGATGAGCAGTTCTTC

j_gene: TRBJ1-1
v_gene: TRBV6-5
d_gene: .
abundance: .
CDR3aa: CASSYSGPQATEAFF
CDR3nt: TGTGCCAGCAGTTACTCTGGACCTCAAGCGACTGAAGCTTTCTTT

j_gene: TRBJ2-1
v_gene: TRBV12-3/TRBV12-4
d_gene: TRBD2
abundance: .
CDR3aa: CASLLAGINEQFF
CDR3nt: TGTGCCAGCCTGCTAGCGGGAATCAATGAGCAGTTCTTC

j_gene: TRBJ2-3
v_gene: TRBV4-2
d_gene: TRBD2
abundance: many
CDR3aa: CASSQEPGGRRDTQYF
CDR3nt: TGTGCCAGCAGCCAAGAACCGGGCGGGAGGCGAGATACGCAGTATTTT

j_gene: TRBJ1-1
v_gene: TRBV20-1
d_gene: .
abundance: many
CDR3aa: CSASRQLLDTEAFF
CDR3nt: TGCAGTGCTAGTAGACAGCTGCTCGACACTGAAGCTTTCTTT

j_gene: TRBJ1-1
v_gene: TRBV6-5
d_gene: .
abundance: .
CDR3aa: CASFRGNTEAFF
CDR3nt: TGTGCCAGCTTTCGTGGGAACACTGAAGCTTTCTTT